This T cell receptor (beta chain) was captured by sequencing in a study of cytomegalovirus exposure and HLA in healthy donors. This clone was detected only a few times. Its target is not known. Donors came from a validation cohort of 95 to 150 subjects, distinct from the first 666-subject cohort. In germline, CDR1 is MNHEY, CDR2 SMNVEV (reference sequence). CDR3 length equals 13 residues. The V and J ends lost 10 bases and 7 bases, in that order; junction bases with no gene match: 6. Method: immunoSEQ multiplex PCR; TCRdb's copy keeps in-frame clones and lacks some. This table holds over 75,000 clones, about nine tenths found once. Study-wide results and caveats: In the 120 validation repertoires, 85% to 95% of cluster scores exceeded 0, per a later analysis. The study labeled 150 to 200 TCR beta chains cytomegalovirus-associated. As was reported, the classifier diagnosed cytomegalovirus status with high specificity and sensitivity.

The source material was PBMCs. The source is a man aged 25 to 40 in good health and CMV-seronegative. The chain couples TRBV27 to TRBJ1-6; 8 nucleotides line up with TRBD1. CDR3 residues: CATGDRLNSPLHF. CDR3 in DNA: TGTGCCACCGGGGACAGGCTGAATTCACCCCTCCACTTT.